The present entry profiles one T cell receptor beta chain with its context. The antigen is undetermined. All donors participated as healthy donors of bone marrow. Primers included in the PCR were 60 Vbeta and 13 Jbeta primers. TCRdb's copy holds only in-frame clones and misses some; the assay was immunoSEQ multiplex PCR. The table lists about 180,000 clones, roughly 82% of them singletons. This entry is derived from a study of cytomegalovirus exposure and HLA in healthy donors. Study details: Early on, a data release was issued that held about 85 million unique TCRs from HLA-typed donors. Notes on the study in general: Previously analyzed data showed that most TCR beta V segments were productive at a frequency of about 90% or about 30%. It was assumed in the presence/absence analyses that sequencing depth was roughly uniform across donors.

CDR1 and CDR2 (germline): MNHEY, SVGAGI. The junction had 6 bases not matched to a gene; V was cut back by 6 bases and J by 5 bases. The CDR3 is 14 amino acids. Sequences were obtained from PBMCs. The chain is built from TRBV6-5 and TRBJ2-7; TRBD1 matches 11 bases. This TCR came from a girl aged 2 to 10 in good health and CMV-seropositive. The CDR3 sequence is CASRPGQGVHEQYF. The DNA for the CDR3 is TGTGCCAGCAGACCGGGACAGGGGGTACACGAGCAGTACTTC.